This TCR beta chain was profiled in a study of blood T cell repertoires in COVID-19 (dated by TCRdb to 2020 to 2021). Regarding the complete study: The collaborator samples originated in the United States, Italy and Spain and spanned the acute and convalescent phases of COVID-19. Where available, HLA class I and class II types were obtained from metadata supplied by the sample provider rather than from assay-based typing. Samples were obtained from the ongoing ImmuneRACE study (first 160 participants) and from approximately 1,200 subjects provided by 6 global collaborators. A de-identified subject ID, COVID-19 status, age in years and sex were almost always included in the sample metadata. The repertoires were released in a freely available public database intended as a resource for research on the immune response to SARS-CoV-2. The dataset comprised deeply sampled blood TCRbeta repertoires from subjects exposed to, actively infected with, or recovered from COVID-19. The prospective study material was composed of cDNA or gDNA derived from T cells, B-cell-depleted T cells, or PBMCs. Overall results and qualifications from the work: The quantity of clinical and demographic metadata differed by source and by participant and was supplied without curation.

Enrolling through a virtual design, the prospective study's participants ranged in age from roughly 18 to 100 years and lived across approximately 25 United States geographic areas. In the prospective study, participants were assigned to cohorts based on the clinical history participants reported in a screening survey and a study questionnaire. A participant counted as exposed if, within 2 weeks of entering the study, that participant had been in contact with someone who had a PCR-confirmed or clinician-diagnosed COVID-19 case. Mobile phlebotomists in the prospective study collected whole blood, serum and a nasopharyngeal or oropharyngeal swab from every participant. Over a roughly two-month period, participants in the prospective study had the option of providing additional blood draws and questionnaires. Before DNA extraction, blood samples from the prospective study were shipped at room temperature or frozen.

Details on this clone: Its antigen remains unidentified. Base qualities are not at hand, and no much larger clone is one base apart.

The immunoSEQ Assay, a bias-controlled multiplex PCR, was used to amplify TCRbeta CDR3 regions from genomic DNA. On the study's bioinformatics: The number of nucleated cells in each sample was estimated by amplification of reference gene primers within the assay. To quantify the absolute abundance of each unique TCRbeta CDR3 rearrangement, sequence reads were collapsed and filtered. For each sample, productive Simpson clonality was calculated as the square root of Simpson's diversity index across productive rearrangements. The clones in this table, taken by TCRdb from immuneACCESS, are in-frame only. Not every clone is retained; where verified, under half of the shortfall comes from an unresolved V gene, and the cause of the rest is unknown. That table gives V, J and clone size, and the DNA gave D and trimming. The sample yields fewer than 350,000 clones; approximately 91% were counted once. Approximately 1% of the sample lies in the top ten.

The cysteine opens and the phenylalanine closes a CDR3 of 16 amino acids. Only the CDR3 DNA is retained, 48 bases long and in frame from the first base. V is shortened by 0 bases, J by 6 bases, and the region joining them spans 17 bases. CDR1 MGHRA and CDR2 YSYEKL are derived from the germline V gene. Here the chain combines TRBV4-1 and TRBJ1-1; a weak D assignment points to TRBD1 (6 bases agree). The receptor was derived from a woman aged 25-40 years who had been exposed to COVID-19. Sequenced: PBMCs or T cells enriched from blood (not recorded which). The CDR3 has the sequence CASSQEWRPGVAEAFF. The DNA is TGCGCCAGCAGCCAAGAGTGGCGGCCAGGGGTTGCTGAAGCTTTCTTT.